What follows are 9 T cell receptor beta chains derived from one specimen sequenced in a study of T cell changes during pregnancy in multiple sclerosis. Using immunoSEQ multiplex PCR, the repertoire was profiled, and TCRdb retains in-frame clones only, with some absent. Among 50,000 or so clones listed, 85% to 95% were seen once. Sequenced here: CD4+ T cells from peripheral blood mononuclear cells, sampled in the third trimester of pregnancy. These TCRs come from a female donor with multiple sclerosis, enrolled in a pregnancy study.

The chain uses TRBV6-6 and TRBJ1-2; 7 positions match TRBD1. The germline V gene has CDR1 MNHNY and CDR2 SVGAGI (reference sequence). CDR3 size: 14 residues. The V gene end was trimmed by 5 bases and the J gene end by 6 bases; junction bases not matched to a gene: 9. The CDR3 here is CASSHAQGRDGYTF. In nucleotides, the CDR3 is TGTGCCAGCAGTCACGCACAGGGGAGAGATGGCTACACCTTC.

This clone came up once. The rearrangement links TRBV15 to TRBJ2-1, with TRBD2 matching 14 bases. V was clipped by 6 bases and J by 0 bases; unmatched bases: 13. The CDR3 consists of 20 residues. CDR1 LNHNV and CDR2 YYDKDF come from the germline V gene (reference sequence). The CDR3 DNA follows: TGTGCCACCAGAACCGGACTAGCGGGGGGCGCACTAAGCTCCTACAATGAGCAGTTCTTC. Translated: CATRTGLAGGALSSYNEQFF.

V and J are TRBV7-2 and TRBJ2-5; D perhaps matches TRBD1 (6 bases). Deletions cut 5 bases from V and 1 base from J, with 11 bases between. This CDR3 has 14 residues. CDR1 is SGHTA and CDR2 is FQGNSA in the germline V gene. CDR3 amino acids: CASSRDRTQETQYF. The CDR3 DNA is TGTGCCAGCAGCCGTGACAGGACCCAAGAGACCCAGTACTTC.

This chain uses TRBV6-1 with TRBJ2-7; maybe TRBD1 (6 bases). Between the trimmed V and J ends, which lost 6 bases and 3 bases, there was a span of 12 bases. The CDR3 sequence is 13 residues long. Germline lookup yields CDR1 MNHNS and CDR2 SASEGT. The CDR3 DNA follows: TGTGCCAGCAGCTCGACAGGAAGCTACGAGCAGTACTTC. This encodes CASSSTGSYEQYF.

The DNA for the CDR3 is TGTGCCAGCAGCCGACTAGCGGGGTACAATGAGCAGTTCTTC. This encodes CASSRLAGYNEQFF. The chain recombines TRBV2 with TRBJ2-1; 11 bases are a match to TRBD2. The CDR3 runs to 14 residues. Unmatched junction bases numbered 2, after V lost 6 bases and J lost 4 bases. Germline CDR1 SNHLY, CDR2 FYNNEI.

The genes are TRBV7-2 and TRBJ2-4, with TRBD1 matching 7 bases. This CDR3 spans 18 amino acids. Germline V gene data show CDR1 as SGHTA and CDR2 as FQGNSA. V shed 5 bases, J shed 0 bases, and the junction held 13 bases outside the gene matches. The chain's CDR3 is CASSPWGQTSGAKNIQYF. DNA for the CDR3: TGTGCCAGCAGCCCATGGGGACAGACGTCTGGAGCCAAAAACATTCAGTACTTC. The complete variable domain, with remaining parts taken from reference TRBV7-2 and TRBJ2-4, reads GAGVSQSPSNKVTEKGKDVELRCDPISGHTALYWYRQSLGQGLEFLIYFQGNSAPDKSGLPSDRFSAERTGGSVSTLTIQRTQQEDSAVYLCASSPWGQTSGAKNIQYFGAGTRLSVL.

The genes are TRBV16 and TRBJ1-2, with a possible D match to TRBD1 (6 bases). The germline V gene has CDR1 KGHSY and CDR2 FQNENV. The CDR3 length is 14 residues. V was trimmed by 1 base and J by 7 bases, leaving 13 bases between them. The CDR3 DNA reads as TGTGCCAGCAGCCAATATGTACAGGGTGGTGGCTACACCTTC. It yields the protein CASSQYVQGGGYTF.

The CDR3: CASSPGQGRPGYTF. CDR3 coding DNA: TGTGCCAGCAGCCCGGGACAGGGGAGGCCAGGCTACACCTTC. The genes are TRBV7-2 and TRBJ1-2; 10 bases match TRBD1. The CDR3 extends over 14 amino acids. Germline V CDR1 and CDR2: SGHTA, FQGNSA. The V gene end was trimmed by 5 bases and the J gene end by 8 bases; junction bases not matched to a gene: 8.

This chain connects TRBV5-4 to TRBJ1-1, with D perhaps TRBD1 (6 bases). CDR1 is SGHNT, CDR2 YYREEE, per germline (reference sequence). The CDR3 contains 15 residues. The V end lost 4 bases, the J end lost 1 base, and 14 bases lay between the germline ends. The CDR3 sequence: CASSRERGPNTEAFF. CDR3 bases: TGTGCCAGCAGCCGGGAGCGGGGGCCGAACACTGAAGCTTTCTTT. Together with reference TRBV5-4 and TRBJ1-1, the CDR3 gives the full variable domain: ETGVTQSPTHLIKTRGQQVTLRCSSQSGHNTVSWYQQALGQGPQFIFQYYREEENGRGNFPPRFSGLQFPNYSSELNVNALELDDSALYLCASSRERGPNTEAFFGQGTRLTVV.